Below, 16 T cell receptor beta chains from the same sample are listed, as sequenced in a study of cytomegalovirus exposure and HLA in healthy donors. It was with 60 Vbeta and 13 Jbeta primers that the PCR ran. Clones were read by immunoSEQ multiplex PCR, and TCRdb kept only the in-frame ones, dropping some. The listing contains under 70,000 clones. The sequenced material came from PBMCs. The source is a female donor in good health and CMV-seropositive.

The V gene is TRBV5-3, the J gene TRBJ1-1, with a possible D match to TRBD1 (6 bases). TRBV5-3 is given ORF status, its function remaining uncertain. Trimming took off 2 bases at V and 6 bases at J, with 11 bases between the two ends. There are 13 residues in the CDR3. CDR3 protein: CARSFRGIPEAFF. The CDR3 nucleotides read TGTGCCAGAAGCTTTAGGGGGATCCCTGAAGCTTTCTTT.

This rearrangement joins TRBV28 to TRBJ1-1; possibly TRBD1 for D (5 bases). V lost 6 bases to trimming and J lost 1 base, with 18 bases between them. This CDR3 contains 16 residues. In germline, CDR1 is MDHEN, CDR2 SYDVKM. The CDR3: CASRYTPGTSNTEAFF. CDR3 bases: TGTGCCAGCAGATACACACCCGGGACTTCGAACACTGAAGCTTTCTTT.

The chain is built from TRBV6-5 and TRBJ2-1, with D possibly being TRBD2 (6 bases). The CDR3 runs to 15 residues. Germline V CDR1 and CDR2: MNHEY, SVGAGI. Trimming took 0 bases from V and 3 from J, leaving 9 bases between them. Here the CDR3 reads CASSYSVGGYNEQFF. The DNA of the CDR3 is TGTGCCAGCAGTTACTCGGTGGGAGGCTACAATGAGCAGTTCTTC.

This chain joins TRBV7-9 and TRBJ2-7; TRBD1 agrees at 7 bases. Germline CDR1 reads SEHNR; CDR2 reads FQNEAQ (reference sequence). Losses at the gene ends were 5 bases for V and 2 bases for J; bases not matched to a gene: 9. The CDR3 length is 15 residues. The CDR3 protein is CASSPGQAPPYEQYF. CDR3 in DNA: TGTGCCAGCAGCCCCGGACAGGCCCCGCCCTACGAGCAGTACTTC.

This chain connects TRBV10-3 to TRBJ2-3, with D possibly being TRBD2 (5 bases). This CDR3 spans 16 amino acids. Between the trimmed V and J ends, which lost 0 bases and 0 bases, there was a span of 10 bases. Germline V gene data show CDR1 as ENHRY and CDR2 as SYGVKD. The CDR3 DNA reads TGTGCCATCAGTGAGTCGGGAGCTACTAGCACAGATACGCAGTATTTT. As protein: CAISESGATSTDTQYF.

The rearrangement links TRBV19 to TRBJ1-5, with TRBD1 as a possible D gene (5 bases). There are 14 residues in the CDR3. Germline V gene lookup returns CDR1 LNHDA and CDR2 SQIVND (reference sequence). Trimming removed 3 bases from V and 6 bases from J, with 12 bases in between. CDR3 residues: CASSIVWGPQPQHF. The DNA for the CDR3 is TGTGCCAGTAGTATCGTCTGGGGCCCTCAGCCCCAGCATTTT. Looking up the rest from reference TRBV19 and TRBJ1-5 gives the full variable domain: DGGITQSPKYLFRKEGQNVTLSCEQNLNHDAMYWYRQDPGQGLRLIYYSQIVNDFQKGDIAEGYSVSREKKESFPLTVTSAQKNPTAFYLCASSIVWGPQPQHFGDGTRLSIL.

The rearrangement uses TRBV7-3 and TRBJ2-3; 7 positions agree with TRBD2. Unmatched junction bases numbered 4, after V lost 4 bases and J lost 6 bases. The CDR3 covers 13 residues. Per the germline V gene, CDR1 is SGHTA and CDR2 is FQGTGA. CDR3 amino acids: CASSWGGQDTQYF. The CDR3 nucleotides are TGTGCCAGCAGCTGGGGGGGTCAGGATACGCAGTATTTT.

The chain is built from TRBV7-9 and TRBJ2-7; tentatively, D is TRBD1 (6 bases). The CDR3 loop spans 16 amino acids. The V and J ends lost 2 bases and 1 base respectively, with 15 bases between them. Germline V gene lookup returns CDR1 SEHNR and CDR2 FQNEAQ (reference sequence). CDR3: CASSLPPGRGSYEQYF. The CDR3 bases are TGTGCCAGCAGCTTACCCCCTGGCAGGGGTTCCTACGAGCAGTACTTC. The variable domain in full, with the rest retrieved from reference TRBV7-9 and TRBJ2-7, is DTGVSQNPRHKITKRGQNVTFRCDPISEHNRLYWYRQTLGQGPEFLTYFQNEAQLEKSRLLSDRFSAERPKGSFSTLEIQRTEQGDSAMYLCASSLPPGRGSYEQYFGPGTRLTVT.

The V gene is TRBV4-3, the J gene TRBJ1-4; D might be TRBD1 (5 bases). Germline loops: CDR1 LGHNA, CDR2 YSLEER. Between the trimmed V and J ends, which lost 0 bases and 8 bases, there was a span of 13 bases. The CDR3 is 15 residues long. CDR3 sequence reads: CASSQEGQGGEKLFF. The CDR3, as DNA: TGCGCCAGCAGCCAAGAGGGGCAGGGTGGAGAAAAACTGTTTTTT.

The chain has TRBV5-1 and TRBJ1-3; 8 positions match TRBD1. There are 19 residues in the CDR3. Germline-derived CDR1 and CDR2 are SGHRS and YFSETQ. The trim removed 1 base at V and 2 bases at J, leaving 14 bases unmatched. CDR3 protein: CASSLRTGKNRLPGNTIYF. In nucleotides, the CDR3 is TGCGCCAGCAGCTTGCGGACAGGGAAAAACCGACTCCCTGGAAACACCATATATTTT.

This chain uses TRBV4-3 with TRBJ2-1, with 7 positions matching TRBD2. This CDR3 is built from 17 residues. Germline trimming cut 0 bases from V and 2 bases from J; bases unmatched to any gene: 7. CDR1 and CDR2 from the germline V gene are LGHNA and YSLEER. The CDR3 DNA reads TGCGCCAGCAGCCAAGATGCGCCAGCGGGGACCTACAATGAGCAGTTCTTC. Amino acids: CASSQDAPAGTYNEQFF.

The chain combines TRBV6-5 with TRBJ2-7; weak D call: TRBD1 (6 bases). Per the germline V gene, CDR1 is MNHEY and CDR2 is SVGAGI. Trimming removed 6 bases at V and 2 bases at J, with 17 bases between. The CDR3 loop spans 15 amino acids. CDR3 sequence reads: CASRPQGLNAYEQYF. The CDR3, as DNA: TGTGCCAGCAGACCACAGGGCTTGAACGCCTACGAGCAGTACTTC.

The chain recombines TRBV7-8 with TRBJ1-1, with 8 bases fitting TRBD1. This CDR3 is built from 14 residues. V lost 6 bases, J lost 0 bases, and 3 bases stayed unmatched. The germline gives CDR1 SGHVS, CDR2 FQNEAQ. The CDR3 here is CASRRTGLNTEAFF. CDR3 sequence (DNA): TGTGCCAGCAGACGGACAGGGCTGAACACTGAAGCTTTCTTT.

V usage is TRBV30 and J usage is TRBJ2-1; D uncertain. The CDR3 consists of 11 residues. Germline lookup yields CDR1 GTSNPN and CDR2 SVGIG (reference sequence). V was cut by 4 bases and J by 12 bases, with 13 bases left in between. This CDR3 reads CAWTTSRRQFF. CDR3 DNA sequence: TGTGCCTGGACTACTTCGCGGAGGCAGTTCTTC.

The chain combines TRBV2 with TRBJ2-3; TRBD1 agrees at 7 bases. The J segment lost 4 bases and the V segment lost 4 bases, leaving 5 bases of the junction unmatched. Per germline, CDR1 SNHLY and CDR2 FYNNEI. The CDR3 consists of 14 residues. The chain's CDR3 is CASSADRVPDTQYF. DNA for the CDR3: TGTGCCAGCAGTGCAGACAGGGTGCCAGATACGCAGTATTTT. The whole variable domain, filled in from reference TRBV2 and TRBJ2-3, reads EPEVTQTPSHQVTQMGQEVILRCVPISNHLYFYWYRQILGQKVEFLVSFYNNEISEKSEIFDDQFSVERPDGSNFTLKIRSTKLEDSAMYFCASSADRVPDTQYFGPGTRLTVL.

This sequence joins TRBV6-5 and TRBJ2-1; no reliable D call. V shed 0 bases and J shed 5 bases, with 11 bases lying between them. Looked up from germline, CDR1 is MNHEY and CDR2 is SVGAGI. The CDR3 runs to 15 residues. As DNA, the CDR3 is TGTGCCAGCAGTTACTCGACTCACCCGGACAATGAGCAGTTCTTC. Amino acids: CASSYSTHPDNEQFF.